These 7 T cell receptor beta chains originate from one sample sequenced in a study of OX40 agonist ivuxolimab in advanced cancers. Profiling relied on immunoSEQ multiplex PCR, and the TCRdb table lists in-frame clones only, not all of them. The table lists under 150,000 clones, roughly 91% of them singletons, with 1% in the top ten. Sequencing was performed on CD4+ or CD8+ T cells sorted from blood, taken in a trial of the OX40 agonist ivuxolimab. The origin of the receptors is an adult with an advanced solid tumor such as melanoma, head and neck, liver or kidney cancer.

This chain connects TRBV11-2 to TRBJ2-7; 9 bases fit TRBD1. V was pared by 5 bases and J by 2 bases, with 7 bases of the junction left unmatched. The germline V gene has CDR1 SGHAT and CDR2 FQNNGV. CDR3 size: 15 residues. The CDR3 region is CASSPTGGSAYEQYF. CDR3 in DNA: TGTGCCAGCAGCCCGACAGGGGGTTCGGCCTACGAGCAGTACTTC. Variable domain in full (rest from reference TRBV11-2 and TRBJ2-7): EAGVAQSPRYKIIEKRQSVAFWCNPISGHATLYWYQQILGQGPKLLIQFQNNGVVDDSQLPKDRFSAERLKGVDSTLKIQPAKLEDSAVYLCASSPTGGSAYEQYFGPGTRLTVT.

The gene calls are TRBV6-1 and TRBJ1-2; possible D gene TRBD1, 6 bases. Trimming removed 0 bases at V and 4 bases at J, with 12 bases between. CDR1 is MNHNS and CDR2 is SASEGT in the germline V gene. The CDR3 extends over 15 amino acids. The CDR3 spells CASSEARGRGYGYTF. The DNA of the CDR3 is TGTGCCAGCAGTGAAGCTCGGGGGCGAGGCTATGGCTACACCTTC.

The chain combines TRBV6-5 with TRBJ1-2; D is unresolved. Trimming removed 5 bases from V and 6 bases from J, with 16 bases in between. Germline assignment: CDR1 MNHEY and CDR2 SVGAGI. The CDR3 totals 14 residues. The CDR3 DNA reads TGTGCCAGCAGTCTCCGGGCCCTTACCAATGGCTACACCTTC. Translation: CASSLRALTNGYTF.

The chain carries TRBV6-5 and TRBJ1-5; D unclear. The V gene lost 2 bases and the J gene lost 7 bases, with 9 bases spanning the gap. Germline CDR1 MNHEY, CDR2 SVGAGI. CDR3 size: 13 residues. The CDR3: CASSYGWKQPQHF. CDR3 nucleotides: TGTGCCAGCAGTTACGGATGGAAACAGCCCCAGCATTTT.

The rearrangement links TRBV5-4 to TRBJ2-3, with 11 nucleotides matching TRBD1. Germline trimming cut 4 bases from V and 1 base from J; bases unmatched to any gene: 2. Germline V gives CDR1 SGHNT, CDR2 YYREEE (reference sequence). The CDR3 sequence is 15 residues long. The CDR3 is CASSVDRGRTDTQYF. The CDR3 DNA is TGTGCCAGCAGCGTGGACAGGGGGCGCACAGATACGCAGTATTTT.

V usage is TRBV28 and J usage is TRBJ1-3, with unresolved D. The V gene's germline CDR1 is MDHEN and CDR2 SYDVKM. The CDR3 contains 16 residues. The V gene lost 5 bases and the J gene lost 0 bases, with 14 bases spanning the gap. CDR3 nucleotide sequence: TGTGCCAGCAGTCCGGCACAGTCGACCTCTGGAAACACCATATATTTT. The encoded protein is CASSPAQSTSGNTIYF.

The chain uses TRBV7-6 and TRBJ2-2, with D tentatively TRBD1 or TRBD2 (5 bases each). The CDR3 totals 17 residues. From germline, CDR1 is SGHVS and CDR2 FNYEAQ. V was cut by 0 bases and J by 0 bases, with 11 bases left in between. The CDR3 region is CASSLAGRIANTGELFF. CDR3 in DNA: TGTGCCAGCAGCTTAGCGGGACGCATCGCGAACACCGGGGAGCTGTTTTTT.